These T cell receptor beta chains were read from a single sample in a study of molecular identifiers for immune sequencing clone quantification. TCRdb processed the PCR reads anew with MiXCR; each CDR3 protein has one entry. The table records 300,000 to 400,000 distinct CDR3 sequences, over 20% of them present only once. Source material: naive CD8+ T cells from blood, with Jurkat cell RNA spiked in. These receptors all stem from a human donor in good health. Some libraries in this study had Jurkat cell RNA spiked in. CDR3s include the opening cysteine and the closing phenylalanine or tryptophan.

v_call: TRBV4-3; j_call: TRBJ2-7; cdr3_aa: CASSQRYRGSYEQYF
v_call: TRBV4-1; j_call: TRBJ2-3; cdr3_aa: CASSQVKASGSMGTDAQYF
v_call: TRBV7-9; j_call: TRBJ2-5; cdr3_aa: CASSIPGTPQETQYF
v_call: TRBV7-9; j_call: TRBJ2-2; cdr3_aa: CASSDGTANTGEPFF
v_call: TRBV7-9; j_call: TRBJ2-3; cdr3_aa: CASSTTSGGGDTQYF
v_call: TRBV4-3; j_call: TRBJ2-1; cdr3_aa: CASSQDLGDRVNEQFF
v_call: TRBV6-1; j_call: TRBJ2-2; cdr3_aa: CASSNPGRTLTGELFF
v_call: TRBV18; j_call: TRBJ2-7; cdr3_aa: CASSPPPAFRADEQYF
v_call: TRBV2; j_call: TRBJ1-1; cdr3_aa: CASRAETGWNTEAFF
v_call: TRBV14; j_call: TRBJ2-3; cdr3_aa: CASGQDFGLAVGDTQYF
v_call: TRBV9; j_call: TRBJ1-2; cdr3_aa: CASSVEAGTVNYGYTF
v_call: TRBV12-3/TRBV12-4; j_call: TRBJ2-1; cdr3_aa: CASSLLGGLGNEQFF
v_call: TRBV5-1; j_call: TRBJ2-3; cdr3_aa: CASSLILADLQPTDTQYF
v_call: TRBV28; j_call: TRBJ2-7; cdr3_aa: CASSSRDSFSYEQYF
v_call: TRBV7-9; j_call: TRBJ1-4; cdr3_aa: CASSLIVGENEKLFF
v_call: TRBV20-1; j_call: TRBJ2-6; cdr3_aa: CSARIQGTGANVLTF
v_call: TRBV20-1; j_call: TRBJ2-7; cdr3_aa: CSARERGGFVDEQYF
v_call: TRBV27; j_call: TRBJ2-3; cdr3_aa: CASSLLARADQLTDTQYF
v_call: TRBV27; j_call: TRBJ1-5; cdr3_aa: CASSLWPPVSNQPQHF
v_call: TRBV27; j_call: TRBJ2-6; cdr3_aa: CASRPLFSGANVLTF